Below are 15 T cell receptor beta chains sequenced from a single sample in a study of cytomegalovirus exposure and HLA in healthy donors. Profiling relied on immunoSEQ multiplex PCR, and the TCRdb table lists in-frame clones only, not all of them. The table lists approximately 220,000 clones, around nine tenths of them singletons, with approximately 1.1% in the top ten. The sequenced sample was PBMCs. The source is a woman under 30 in good health and CMV-seronegative.

The chain has TRBV6-1 and TRBJ2-3; TRBD2 agrees at 10 bases. V shed 8 bases and J 0 bases; nucleotides not matched to a gene: 5. Germline values: CDR1 MNHNS, CDR2 SASEGT. This CDR3 spans 15 amino acids. This CDR3 reads CASGLLAGSTDTQYF. The DNA for the CDR3 is TGTGCCAGCGGCCTACTAGCGGGAAGCACAGATACGCAGTATTTT.

V gene TRBV28 combines with J gene TRBJ1-5; the match to TRBD1 covers 9 bases. From germline, CDR1 is MDHEN and CDR2 SYDVKM. The CDR3 length is 16 residues. Germline trimming cut 4 bases from V and 6 bases from J; bases unmatched to any gene: 10. The CDR3 region has the DNA TGTGCCAGCAGTTCCCCAGGGACAGGGAAGGGTCAGCCCCAGCATTTT. Translating gives CASSSPGTGKGQPQHF.

V gene TRBV6-1 combines with J gene TRBJ2-1, with a weak D call TRBD2 (5 bases). Germline V lookup: CDR1 MNHNS, CDR2 SASEGT. The V end was cut by 0 bases, the J end by 2 bases, with 14 bases between. CDR3 length: 17 amino acids. This CDR3 reads CASSEALLVGTYNEQFF. The CDR3 DNA follows: TGTGCCAGCAGTGAAGCGTTACTAGTTGGCACCTACAATGAGCAGTTCTTC.

The chain joins TRBV29-1 to TRBJ2-1, with 9 bases fitting TRBD2. The CDR3 extends over 13 amino acids. The germline V gene has CDR1 SQVTM and CDR2 ANQGSEA. Germline trimming cut 7 bases from V and 5 bases from J; bases unmatched to any gene: 6. CDR3 amino acids: CSADLAGDNEQFF. In nucleotides, the CDR3 is TGCAGCGCTGACTTAGCGGGGGACAATGAGCAGTTCTTC.

This rearrangement joins TRBV28 to TRBJ1-2; D unresolved. Trimming took off 10 bases at V and 6 bases at J, with 15 bases between the two ends. From germline, CDR1 is MDHEN and CDR2 SYDVKM. CDR3 length: 12 amino acids. The CDR3 DNA sequence: TGTGCCACCGTCATTCCAGGAAATGGCTACACCTTC. As protein: CATVIPGNGYTF.

This clone was counted a single time. The chain combines TRBV6-5 with TRBJ2-1, with TRBD1 matching over 7 bases. CDR1 is MNHEY and CDR2 is SVGAGI in the germline V gene. The CDR3 length is 15 residues. V was pared by 6 bases and J by 0 bases, with 5 bases of the junction left unmatched. Written as DNA, the CDR3 is TGTGCCAGCAGGGGGGCAGGGGGCTCCTACAATGAGCAGTTCTTC. This gives the protein CASRGAGGSYNEQFF.

The gene calls are TRBV27 and TRBJ2-1; 10 bases map to TRBD2. The germline V gene has CDR1 MNHEY and CDR2 SMNVEV (reference sequence). V shed 3 bases, J shed 4 bases, and the junction held 6 bases outside the gene matches. The CDR3 contains 16 residues. The CDR3: CASSFVRTSGYNEQFF. CDR3 nucleotides: TGTGCCAGCAGTTTTGTACGGACTAGCGGATACAATGAGCAGTTCTTC.

The chain combines TRBV29-1 with TRBJ1-2, with D possibly TRBD1 on 6 matching bases. The CDR3 covers 13 residues. Trimming shortened V by 7 bases and J by 0 bases, and 12 bases separated the two germline ends. Germline values: CDR1 SQVTM, CDR2 ANQGSEA. The CDR3 region has the DNA TGCAGCGCGGGGGGCAGGCCTAACTATGGCTACACCTTC. Its protein product is CSAGGRPNYGYTF.

This chain uses TRBV6-5 with TRBJ2-1; tentative D call: TRBD2 (6 bases). CDR1 and CDR2 from the germline V gene are MNHEY and SVGAGI. Trimming took 8 bases from V and 7 from J, leaving 18 bases between them. This CDR3 is 14 amino acids long. In DNA form, the CDR3 reads TGTGCCAGCCACCGAGGTTCGGGGAGGAATGAGCAGTTCTTC. This encodes CASHRGSGRNEQFF.

V usage is TRBV11-2 and J usage is TRBJ1-5; TRBD1 agrees at 8 bases. CDR1 and CDR2 (germline): SGHAT, FQNNGV. Trimming cost V 7 bases and J 0 bases; bases outside gene matches: 14. CDR3 length equals 18 residues. The CDR3 DNA reads TGTGCCAGCAACCCGGTGGGGACAGGAAAATATAGCAATCAGCCCCAGCATTTT. Translated: CASNPVGTGKYSNQPQHF. Looking up the rest from reference TRBV11-2 and TRBJ1-5 gives the full variable domain: EAGVAQSPRYKIIEKRQSVAFWCNPISGHATLYWYQQILGQGPKLLIQFQNNGVVDDSQLPKDRFSAERLKGVDSTLKIQPAKLEDSAVYLCASNPVGTGKYSNQPQHFGDGTRLSIL.

The chain combines TRBV5-1 with TRBJ2-3; D may be TRBD2 (5 bases). Trimming left V 5 bases short and J 3 bases short, with 13 bases between. Germline V gene lookup returns CDR1 SGHRS and CDR2 YFSETQ. The CDR3 runs to 14 residues. The CDR3 DNA reads TGCGCCAGCAGTGGAGGCCCCCAAACAGATACGCAGTATTTT. As protein: CASSGGPQTDTQYF.

V is TRBV9 and J is TRBJ1-3; 9 nucleotides line up with TRBD1. The V and J ends lost 0 bases and 9 bases, in that order; junction bases with no gene match: 10. The CDR3 is 16 residues long. The germline CDR1 and CDR2 sequences are SGDLS and YYNGEE. This CDR3 is CASSVEWEGQGRTIYF. CDR3 DNA sequence: TGTGCCAGCAGCGTAGAATGGGAGGGACAGGGTCGCACCATATATTTT.

About this clone: This specimen includes other DNA sequences encoding the same CDR3. The gene calls are TRBV6-5 and TRBJ1-1; D unresolved. The CDR3 totals 11 residues. Trimming pared 6 bases from V and 3 bases from J, leaving 5 bases between. Germline-derived CDR1 and CDR2 are MNHEY and SVGAGI. CDR3 residues: CASSRDTEAFF. In DNA, the CDR3 is TGTGCCAGCAGCCGAGACACTGAAGCTTTCTTT.

V gene TRBV5-1 combines with J gene TRBJ1-2; D call uncertain. CDR3 size: 17 residues. Trimming removed 0 bases from V and 1 base from J, with 16 bases in between. Germline CDR1 is SGHRS and CDR2 is YFSETQ. CDR3 sequence (DNA): TGCGCCAGCAGCTTGGCTTTCCGAAGAGACAATAACTATGGCTACACCTTC. This sequence encodes CASSLAFRRDNNYGYTF.

The chain combines TRBV7-6 with TRBJ2-3; 12 positions agree with TRBD2. The germline gives CDR1 SGHVS, CDR2 FNYEAQ. CDR3 length: 16 residues. V shed 5 bases, J shed 2 bases, and the junction held 5 bases outside the gene matches. The CDR3 protein is CASSTTSGSLTDTQYF. DNA for the CDR3: TGTGCCAGCAGCACGACTAGCGGGAGCCTCACAGATACGCAGTATTTT.